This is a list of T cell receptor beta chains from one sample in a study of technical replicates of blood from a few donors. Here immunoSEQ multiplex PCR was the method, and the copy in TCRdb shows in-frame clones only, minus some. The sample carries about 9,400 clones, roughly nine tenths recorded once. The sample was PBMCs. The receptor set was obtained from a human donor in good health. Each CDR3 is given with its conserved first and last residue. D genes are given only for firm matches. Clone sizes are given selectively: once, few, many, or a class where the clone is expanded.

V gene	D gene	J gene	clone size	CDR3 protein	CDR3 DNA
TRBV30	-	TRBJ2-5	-	CAWSAQGIQETQYF	TGTGCCTGGAGTGCCCAGGGAATCCAAGAGACCCAGTACTTC
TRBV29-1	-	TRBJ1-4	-	CSVLSEANEKLFF	TGCAGCGTTCTTTCTGAGGCTAATGAAAAACTGTTTTTT
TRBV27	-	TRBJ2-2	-	CASSFRVGELFF	TGTGCCAGCAGTTTTAGAGTGGGGGAGCTGTTTTTT
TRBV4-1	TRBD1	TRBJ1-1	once	CASSEGTGLNTEAFF	TGCGCCAGCAGCGAAGGGACAGGTTTGAACACTGAAGCTTTCTTT
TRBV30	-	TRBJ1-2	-	CAGTPTGIGGYTF	TGTGCCGGGACTCCTACAGGGATCGGGGGCTACACCTTC
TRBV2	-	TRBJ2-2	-	CASSAQGAGNTGELFF	TGTGCCAGCAGTGCCCAAGGGGCAGGGAACACCGGGGAGCTGTTTTTT
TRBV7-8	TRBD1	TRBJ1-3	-	CASSLASSPGQGNTIYF	TGTGCCAGCAGCTTAGCATCCTCCCCGGGACAGGGAAACACCATATATTTT
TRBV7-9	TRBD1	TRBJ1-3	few	CASSLRDSSGNTIYF	TGTGCCAGCAGCCTCCGGGACAGCTCTGGAAACACCATATATTTT
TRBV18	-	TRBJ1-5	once	CASSPQAGVSQPQHF	TGTGCCAGCTCACCACAGGCAGGGGTTTCTCAGCCCCAGCATTTT
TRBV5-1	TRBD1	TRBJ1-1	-	CASSTGQGSPLRAFF	TGCGCCAGCAGCACGGGACAGGGATCCCCCCTTCGAGCTTTCTTT
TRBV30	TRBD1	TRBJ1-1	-	CAWSGTGQNTEAFF	TGTGCCTGGAGTGGGACAGGCCAGAACACTGAAGCTTTCTTT
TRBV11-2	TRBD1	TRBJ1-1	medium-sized	CASSPGGQVEAFF	TGTGCCAGCAGCCCAGGGGGACAAGTTGAAGCTTTCTTT
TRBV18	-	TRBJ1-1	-	CASSPVRTGSGGTEAFF	TGTGCCAGCTCACCAGTAAGAACAGGGAGCGGTGGCACTGAAGCTTTCTTT
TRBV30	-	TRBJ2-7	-	CAWQGSPPYEQYF	TGTGCCTGGCAGGGTTCACCCCCCTACGAGCAGTACTTC
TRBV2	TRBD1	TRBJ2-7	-	CASKARVDREIDEQYF	TGTGCCAGCAAGGCTCGTGTAGACAGGGAGATCGACGAGCAGTACTTC
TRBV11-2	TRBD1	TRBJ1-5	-	CASSLGTGPNPRNQPQHF	TGTGCCAGCAGCCTAGGGACAGGGCCTAATCCCCGAAATCAGCCCCAGCATTTT
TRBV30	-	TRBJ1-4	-	CAWSSPGDTKKLFF	TGTGCCTGGAGTTCCCCAGGGGATACGAAAAAACTGTTTTTT
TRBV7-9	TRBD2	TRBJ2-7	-	CASSPVRLGGGYEQYF	TGTGCCAGCAGCCCTGTCCGACTAGGCGGGGGGTACGAGCAGTACTTC
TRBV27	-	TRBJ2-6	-	CASSYRDSTSGANVLTF	TGTGCCAGCAGTTACCGGGACTCCACATCTGGGGCCAACGTCCTGACTTTC
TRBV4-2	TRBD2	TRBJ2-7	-	CASSLQREKNYEQYF	TGTGCCAGCAGCCTTCAGCGGGAAAAAAACTACGAGCAGTACTTC
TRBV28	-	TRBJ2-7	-	CASSLGTYEQYF	TGTGCCAGCAGTTTAGGCACCTACGAGCAGTACTTC
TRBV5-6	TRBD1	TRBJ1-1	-	CASSRTGGEAFF	TGTGCCAGCAGCCGGACAGGGGGCGAAGCTTTCTTT
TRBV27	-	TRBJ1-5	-	CASSLSGGNQPQHF	TGTGCCAGCAGTTTATCAGGGGGTAATCAGCCCCAGCATTTT
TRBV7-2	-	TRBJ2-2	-	CASSFKGTGELFF	TGTGCCAGCAGCTTCAAGGGGACCGGGGAGCTGTTTTTT
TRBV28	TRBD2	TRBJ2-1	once	CASDTIAGGYNEQFF	TGTGCCAGCGATACCATAGCGGGGGGATACAATGAGCAGTTCTTC
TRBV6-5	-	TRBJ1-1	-	CASSYGAGSTEAFF	TGTGCCAGCAGTTACGGGGCGGGGAGCACTGAAGCTTTCTTT
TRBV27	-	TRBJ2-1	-	CASSFGPVNNEQFF	TGTGCCAGCAGTTTTGGGCCCGTCAACAATGAGCAGTTCTTC
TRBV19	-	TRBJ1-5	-	CASRVARINQPQHF	TGTGCCAGTAGGGTGGCGCGGATCAATCAGCCCCAGCATTTT
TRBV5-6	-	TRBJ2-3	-	CASSFVGAVGTDTQYF	TGTGCCAGCAGCTTTGTGGGAGCGGTCGGCACAGATACGCAGTATTTT
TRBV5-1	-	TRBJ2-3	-	CASSYGWGLSTDTQYF	TGCGCCAGCAGCTACGGGTGGGGACTCAGCACAGATACGCAGTATTTT
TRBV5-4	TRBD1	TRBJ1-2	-	CASSWGDRGLLDYTF	TGTGCCAGCAGCTGGGGGGACAGGGGGCTCTTAGACTACACCTTC
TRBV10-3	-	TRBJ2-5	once	CAISEPGTRGETQYF	TGTGCCATCAGTGAGCCCGGCACCCGCGGGGAGACCCAGTACTTC
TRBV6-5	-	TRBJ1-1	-	CASSYSYRKDTEAFF	TGTGCCAGCAGTTACTCGTACAGGAAGGACACTGAAGCTTTCTTT
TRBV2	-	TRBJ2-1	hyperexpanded	CASTRSYNEQFF	TGTGCCAGCACTCGGTCCTACAATGAGCAGTTCTTC
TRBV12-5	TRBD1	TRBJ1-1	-	CASGLTGGTEAFF	TGTGCTAGTGGTTTAACAGGGGGAACTGAAGCTTTCTTT
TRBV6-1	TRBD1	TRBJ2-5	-	CASSEIGQGEETQYF	TGTGCCAGCAGTGAGATCGGACAGGGGGAAGAGACCCAGTACTTC
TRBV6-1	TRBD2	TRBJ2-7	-	CASAGTSSSYEQYF	TGTGCCAGCGCCGGGACTAGCAGCTCCTACGAGCAGTACTTC
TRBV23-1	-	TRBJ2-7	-	CATRENFTKPTSYEQYF	TGCGCCACCCGGGAGAACTTCACGAAACCAACCTCCTACGAGCAGTACTTC
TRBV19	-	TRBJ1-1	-	CASSPLMGASNTEAFF	TGTGCCAGTAGTCCCCTCATGGGGGCCTCGAACACTGAAGCTTTCTTT
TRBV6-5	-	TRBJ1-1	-	CASSPGQQNTEAFF	TGTGCCAGCAGTCCCGGACAACAGAACACTGAAGCTTTCTTT
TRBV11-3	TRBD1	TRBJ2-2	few	CASSRNQGAGELFF	TGTGCCAGCAGTCGAAATCAGGGGGCCGGGGAGCTGTTTTTT
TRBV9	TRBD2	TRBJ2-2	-	CASSVEGTSVSGELFF	TGTGCCAGCAGCGTAGAAGGGACTAGCGTCAGCGGGGAGCTGTTTTTT